This record concerns one T cell receptor (beta chain) sequence. The antigen is unknown. The second PCR ran roughly 6 to 11 cycles with a sample-barcoded 5' primer and J-beta primers. Tags on each cDNA molecule came from a template-switch adaptor with 12 random nucleotides. TCRdb reprocessed the 5' RACE reads with MiXCR, giving one entry per CDR3 protein. The table includes around 1.5 million distinct CDR3 sequences, approximately 60% detected once. The sample belongs to a study of blood T cells in healthy people across ages. The study, taken as a whole, reports: As age increased, TCR beta diversity per million T cells fell in a roughly linear fashion.

This receptor was identified in a man aged 18 to 30 in good health. Sample: blood.

The DNA of the CDR3 is TGCAGTGCTGCAGGGCAGCTTAGCTCCTACGAGCAGTACTTC. Translated, it gives CSAAGQLSSYEQYF. The chain has TRBV20-1 and TRBJ2-7; D is perhaps TRBD1 (5 bases). Germline V lookup: CDR1 DFQATT, CDR2 SNEGSKA (reference sequence). The CDR3 spans 14 residues. Deletions cut 5 bases from V and 0 bases from J, with 14 bases between.